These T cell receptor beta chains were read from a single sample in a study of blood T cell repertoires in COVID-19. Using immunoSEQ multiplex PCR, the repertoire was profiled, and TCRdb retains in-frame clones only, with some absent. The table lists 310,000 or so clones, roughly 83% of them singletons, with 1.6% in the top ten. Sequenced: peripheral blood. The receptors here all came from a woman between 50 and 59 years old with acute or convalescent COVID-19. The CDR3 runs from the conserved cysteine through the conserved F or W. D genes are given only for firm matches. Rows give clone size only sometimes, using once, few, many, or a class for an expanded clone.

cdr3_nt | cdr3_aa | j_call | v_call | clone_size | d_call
TGTGCCAGCACCCGGGACAGGGCGGTAGGAAACACCATATATTTT | CASTRDRAVGNTIYF | TRBJ1-3 | TRBV6-6 | - | TRBD1
TGTGCCAGCAGCTTATCGTCCTACTCAGGAAACACCATATATTTT | CASSLSSYSGNTIYF | TRBJ1-3 | TRBV7-9 | few | -
TGCAGCGTTGAGGAGGACTATGGCTACACCTTC | CSVEEDYGYTF | TRBJ1-2 | TRBV29-1 | - | -
TGTGCCAGCAGCGGAGTAGGACAGGGGGCATCTTATGGCTACACCTTC | CASSGVGQGASYGYTF | TRBJ1-2 | TRBV9 | - | TRBD1
TGTGCCAGCAGTTACCCAGCTAGCGGGAATCGCAATGAGCAGTTCTTC | CASSYPASGNRNEQFF | TRBJ2-1 | TRBV28 | - | TRBD2
TGCGCCAGCAGCTTGGCCATGAGACAGGGGTTCGAGCAGTACTTC | CASSLAMRQGFEQYF | TRBJ2-7 | TRBV5-1 | - | TRBD1
TGCGCCAGCAGCCAAGACTTGCGGGAGGGCCCGTACAATGAGCAGTTCTTC | CASSQDLREGPYNEQFF | TRBJ2-1 | TRBV4-1 | - | TRBD2
TGTGCCAGTAGTACCCGGACAGACGAGGAACTGTTTTTT | CASSTRTDEELFF | TRBJ1-4 | TRBV19 | few | -
TGTGCCAGCAAACGGACGGGAAGCACAGATACGCAGTATTTT | CASKRTGSTDTQYF | TRBJ2-3 | TRBV7-3 | - | -
TGTGCCAGCAGTCGTAGACAGGGTAGCAATCAGCCCCAGCATTTT | CASSRRQGSNQPQHF | TRBJ1-5 | TRBV27 | - | TRBD1
TGTGCCAGCAGCTTGAAGGTGGGAGACGATACGCAGTATTTT | CASSLKVGDDTQYF | TRBJ2-3 | TRBV5-4 | few | -
TGTGCCAGCAGCCAGAGTTCCCGAGGCCCACAGCCCCAGCATTTT | CASSQSSRGPQPQHF | TRBJ1-5 | TRBV7-6 | - | -
TGTGCCTGGACTGTACGACAGGGGGGATCCTCTGGGGCCAACGTCCTGACTTTC | CAWTVRQGGSSGANVLTF | TRBJ2-6 | TRBV30 | few | TRBD1
TGTGCCAGCCCTCTGGCCCAAGAGACCCAGTACTTC | CASPLAQETQYF | TRBJ2-5 | TRBV21-1 | - | -
TGTGCCAGCAGCGCGCCTAATCAACCGTATGGCTACACCTTC | CASSAPNQPYGYTF | TRBJ1-2 | TRBV13 | - | -
TGCGCCAGCAGCACTCCCTTACTAGCGGGAACTTCCTACAATGAGCAGTTCTTC | CASSTPLLAGTSYNEQFF | TRBJ2-1 | TRBV5-1 | - | TRBD2
TGTGCCAGCAGCGTCCAGCAGGGTCAGCCCCAGCATTTT | CASSVQQGQPQHF | TRBJ1-5 | TRBV7-3 | - | -
TGCAGCGTTGATCAGGGCACAGATACGCAGTATTTT | CSVDQGTDTQYF | TRBJ2-3 | TRBV29-1 | - | -
TGTGCCATCACCTCGACTAGCGGGATCTCCTACAATGAGCAGTTCTTC | CAITSTSGISYNEQFF | TRBJ2-1 | TRBV10-3 | - | TRBD2
TGTGCCAGCAGCCACGGACAGGGCAGCGACTATGGCTACACCTTC | CASSHGQGSDYGYTF | TRBJ1-2 | TRBV28 | - | TRBD1
TGTGCCAGCAGTGAATGGGTCAGGGCCTCCTACGAGCAGTACTTC | CASSEWVRASYEQYF | TRBJ2-7 | TRBV6-1 | - | -
TGTGCCACCAGTGACCTTACGGGGGGTCGAGAGACCCAGTACTTC | CATSDLTGGRETQYF | TRBJ2-5 | TRBV24-1 | - | TRBD2
TGTGCCAGCAGTTACGGGGGGTCCGGGGAGCTGTTTTTT | CASSYGGSGELFF | TRBJ2-2 | TRBV6-5 | - | -
TGTGCCAGCAGTTTATTAGACAGGGGGAGCTCCTACGAGCAGTACTTC | CASSLLDRGSSYEQYF | TRBJ2-7 | TRBV28 | - | TRBD1
TGTGCCAGCAGCTTCGGGGACAGGGCTGGCTACACCTTC | CASSFGDRAGYTF | TRBJ1-2 | TRBV5-4 | - | TRBD1
TGTGCCAGTATAAAAACAGGGGGCGGCACCGGGGAGCTGTTTTTT | CASIKTGGGTGELFF | TRBJ2-2 | TRBV19 | - | TRBD1
TGTGCCAGCAGAAAAAGCGGGGAGAGGGGGGGGACCCAGTACTTC | CASRKSGERGGTQYF | TRBJ2-5 | TRBV2 | once | -
TGTGCCAGCAAAGATCAGGGCTATGGCGAGCAGTACTTC | CASKDQGYGEQYF | TRBJ2-7 | TRBV28 | - | -
TGCAGCGCCGGGGCGCGGGGTGAGAACACCGGGGAGCTGTTTTTT | CSAGARGENTGELFF | TRBJ2-2 | TRBV29-1 | - | -
TGTGCCTGGAGTCAACAGGAGTATCAGCCCCAGCATTTT | CAWSQQEYQPQHF | TRBJ1-5 | TRBV30 | - | -
TGTGCCAGCAGCTTCCCGGGACAGGGCTCCTACGAGCAGTACTTC | CASSFPGQGSYEQYF | TRBJ2-7 | TRBV5-4 | - | TRBD1
TGTGCCACCAAGCCAGGCTCCCTCCGAGCTTTCTTT | CATKPGSLRAFF | TRBJ1-1 | TRBV28 | - | -
TGTGCCAGCAGTCCCTCGACCTCCGGGACCTACGAGCAGTACTTC | CASSPSTSGTYEQYF | TRBJ2-7 | TRBV28 | - | -
TGTGCCATCAGTGAGTCGACGGTGCGGGGTACAGATACGCAGTATTTT | CAISESTVRGTDTQYF | TRBJ2-3 | TRBV10-3 | - | -
TGTGCCAGCAGCGCGGACAGGCTGAACACTGAAGCTTTCTTT | CASSADRLNTEAFF | TRBJ1-1 | TRBV5-4 | once | TRBD1
TGTGCCAGCAGTTTAATGGGACAGCCCTACACCTTC | CASSLMGQPYTF | TRBJ1-2 | TRBV27 | - | TRBD1
TGTGCCAGCAAAGCGGTTAGGACTAGCGGGGTCCTAGCCTACGAGCAGTACTTC | CASKAVRTSGVLAYEQYF | TRBJ2-7 | TRBV28 | - | TRBD2
TGCGCCAGCAGCCCTGGGACTAGCGGGAGGTATTTGCGCGAGCAGTACTTC | CASSPGTSGRYLREQYF | TRBJ2-7 | TRBV4-1 | - | TRBD2
TGTGCCAGCAGCGGACGGGAGAACCCCTACGAGCAGTACTTC | CASSGRENPYEQYF | TRBJ2-7 | TRBV9 | - | -
TGTGCCAGCTCACCCTCAGTATACAATGAGCAGTTCTTC | CASSPSVYNEQFF | TRBJ2-1 | TRBV18 | - | -
TGTGCCTGGAGTGTACAGCTTTTAAGACAGCCCCAGCATTTT | CAWSVQLLRQPQHF | TRBJ1-5 | TRBV30 | - | -
TGTGCCAGCTCGCCGGGGCTAGCGGGTGATACGCAGTATTTT | CASSPGLAGDTQYF | TRBJ2-3 | TRBV18 | - | TRBD2
TGTGCCACCAGTGACCCAACTAGCGGGAGAGTAGAGACCCAGTACTTC | CATSDPTSGRVETQYF | TRBJ2-5 | TRBV24-1 | - | TRBD2
TGTGCCAGCAGTCCGACAGGGCCCCAGCATTTT | CASSPTGPQHF | TRBJ1-5 | TRBV27 | - | -
TGTGCCAGCAGTGAGGCCGTTTGTTCATTT | CASSEAVCSF | TRBJ1-4 | TRBV2 | - | -
TGTGCCAGCAGTCTGGGACTAGCGGCTCCCTACGAGCAGTACTTC | CASSLGLAAPYEQYF | TRBJ2-7 | TRBV27 | - | TRBD2
TGTGCCTGGAAACCCGGGACTAGCGGGAATGAGCAGTTCTTC | CAWKPGTSGNEQFF | TRBJ2-1 | TRBV30 | - | TRBD2
TGTGCCAGCAGTGAGGACAGTATGGATGAGCAGTTCTTC | CASSEDSMDEQFF | TRBJ2-1 | TRBV6-1 | - | -